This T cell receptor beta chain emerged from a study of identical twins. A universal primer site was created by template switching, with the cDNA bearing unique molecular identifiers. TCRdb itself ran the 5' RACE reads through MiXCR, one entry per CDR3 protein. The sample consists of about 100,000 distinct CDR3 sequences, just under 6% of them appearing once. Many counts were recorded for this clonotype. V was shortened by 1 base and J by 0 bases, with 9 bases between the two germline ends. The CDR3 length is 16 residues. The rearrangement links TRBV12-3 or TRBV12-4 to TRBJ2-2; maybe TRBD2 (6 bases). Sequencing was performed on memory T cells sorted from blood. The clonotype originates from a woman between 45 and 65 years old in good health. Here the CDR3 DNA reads TGTGCCAGCAGTTTAGGGGGCGGGGCGAACACCGGGGAGCTGTTTTTT. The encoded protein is CASSLGGGANTGELFF.